Sequencing of this T cell receptor beta chain was carried out in a study of T cell repertoires in cytomegalovirus infection (dated by TCRdb to the late 2010s). Study-wide context: Donor HLA type was relevant to the analysis, because carriage of CMV infection together with the matching HLA type was indicated by public TCR beta signatures.

TCRdb shows the sequencer as Illumina HiSeq 1500. The public sequencing data were trimmed at Q25 with fastp and processed into clonotypes with MiXCR by TCRdb, which kept only in-frame beta chains. CDR3 protein sequences are deduplicated, and each keeps its most common genes and DNA. Present in this sample are 200,000 to 250,000 distinct CDR3 sequences, approximately 24% of which were seen just once. The ten most abundant clones make up about 20% of the sample. For this clonotype: Its antigen remains unidentified. Per-base qualities were not stored, and no clone one base away is much larger.

Points the paper makes about the study in general: In both this cohort and an independent cohort of several hundred donors, the cumulative frequency of public TCR beta family members distinguished carriers of CMV infection plus the relevant HLA type. The ex vivo response was dominated by HLA-C-restricted CMV-specific TCR beta clonotypes, which also provided the single most frequent clonotype in two of eight donors.

Deletion took 3 bases off V and 4 bases off J, with a span of 10 bases between the germline ends. Measured from the cysteine to the phenylalanine, the CDR3 is 14 residues long. Only the CDR3 DNA stays, 42 bases, in frame from base 1. CDR1 and CDR2, looked up from the germline V gene (reference sequence), are SEHNR and FQNEAQ. The sequence derives from a human donor in good health (CMV status not recorded). Some clones in this sample may be carry-over from other donors' samples. The receptor chain draws on TRBV7-9 and TRBJ2-1, with the D gene call left open. The sample consisted of CD8+ T cells from PBMCs. The base sequence is TGTGCCAGCAGCTTCTCCTTGCCTTACAATGAGCAGTTCTTC. This codes for CASSFSLPYNEQFF.